The sample holds many counts of the clone carrying this TCR beta chain. Its cognate antigen is unknown. Graves' hyperthyroidism is called stable when ophthalmopathy does not progress within 18 months. Exclusion criteria comprised uncontrolled infection, other autoimmune disease, pregnancy or lactation. The data are from a study of T cells in Graves' hyperthyroidism and ophthalmopathy. The CDR3 runs 15 residues. The V end lost 4 bases, the J end lost 7 bases, and 19 bases lay between the germline ends. Germline assignment: CDR1 MDHEN and CDR2 SYDVKM. Study results and caveats: A model of 13 V-J features distinguished ophthalmopathy from stable hyperthyroidism. Blood held most thyroid clonotypes expanded above 0.001 frequency.

Amplified TCR beta CDR3 regions derived from RNA transcripts. The HTBI primer set served for first-round RT-PCR of the TCR CDR3. TCRdb itself ran the multiplex PCR reads through MiXCR, one entry per CDR3 protein. Found here are roughly 700,000 distinct CDR3 sequences, around a sixth of them singletons; the top ten hold about a sixth. The chain couples TRBV28 to TRBJ1-2, with unresolved D. The sequence was obtained from a man aged 50 to 60 with Graves' hyperthyroidism. Sequencing was carried out using blood. The chain's CDR3 is CASSSLPKQRSGYTF. The CDR3 DNA reads TGTGCCAGCAGTTCACTTCCAAAACAGAGGAGTGGCTACACCTTC.